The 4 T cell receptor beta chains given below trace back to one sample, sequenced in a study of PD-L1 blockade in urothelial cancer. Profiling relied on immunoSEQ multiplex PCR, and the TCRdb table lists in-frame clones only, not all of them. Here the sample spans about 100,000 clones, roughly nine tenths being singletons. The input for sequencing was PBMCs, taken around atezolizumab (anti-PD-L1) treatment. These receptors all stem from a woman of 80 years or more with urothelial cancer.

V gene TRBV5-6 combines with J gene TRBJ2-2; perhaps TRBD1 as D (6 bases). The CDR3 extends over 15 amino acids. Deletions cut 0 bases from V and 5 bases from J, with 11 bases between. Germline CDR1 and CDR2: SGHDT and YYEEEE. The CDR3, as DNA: TGTGCCAGCAGCTTGGCAGGGGTTGGAACCGGGGAGCTGTTTTTT. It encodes CASSLAGVGTGELFF.

The CDR3 spells CASSFPLAGAGEETQYF. CDR3 in DNA: TGTGCCAGCAGCTTTCCCCTAGCGGGAGCAGGAGAAGAGACCCAGTACTTC. The V gene is TRBV5-4, the J gene TRBJ2-5, with 10 bases identical to TRBD2. Germline loops: CDR1 SGHNT, CDR2 YYREEE (reference sequence). Trimming at V came to 2 bases and at J to 3 bases, leaving 10 bases not matched to a gene. The CDR3 is 17 amino acids.

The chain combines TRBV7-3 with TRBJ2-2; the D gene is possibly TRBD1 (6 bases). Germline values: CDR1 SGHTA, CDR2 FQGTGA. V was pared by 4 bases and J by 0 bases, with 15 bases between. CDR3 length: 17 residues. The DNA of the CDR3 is TGTGCCAGCAGCTCGCGGTGGGACACCGCGAACACCGGGGAGCTGTTTTTT. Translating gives CASSSRWDTANTGELFF.

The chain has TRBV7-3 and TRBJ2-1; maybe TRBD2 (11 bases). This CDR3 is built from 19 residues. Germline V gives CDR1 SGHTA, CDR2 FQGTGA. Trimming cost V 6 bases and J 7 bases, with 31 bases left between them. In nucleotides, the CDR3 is TGTGCCAGCAGAGGGACAGGGGCTCGACTAGCGGGGAAGGATAATGAGCAGTTCTTC. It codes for CASRGTGARLAGKDNEQFF.